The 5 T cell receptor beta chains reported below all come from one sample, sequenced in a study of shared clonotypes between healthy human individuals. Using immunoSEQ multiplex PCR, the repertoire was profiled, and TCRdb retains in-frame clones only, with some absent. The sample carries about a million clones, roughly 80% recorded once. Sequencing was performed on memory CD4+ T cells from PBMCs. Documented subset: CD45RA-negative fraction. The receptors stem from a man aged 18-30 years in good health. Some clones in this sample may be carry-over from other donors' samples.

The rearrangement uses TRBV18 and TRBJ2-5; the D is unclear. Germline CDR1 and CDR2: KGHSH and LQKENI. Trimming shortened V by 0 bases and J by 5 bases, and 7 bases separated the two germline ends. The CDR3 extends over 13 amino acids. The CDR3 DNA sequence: TGTGCCAGCTCACCACCGTCCTTCGAGACCCAGTACTTC. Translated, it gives CASSPPSFETQYF.

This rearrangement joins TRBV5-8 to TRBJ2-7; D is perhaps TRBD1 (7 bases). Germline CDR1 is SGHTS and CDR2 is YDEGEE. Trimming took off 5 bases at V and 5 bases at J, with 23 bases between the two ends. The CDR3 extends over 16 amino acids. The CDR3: CASRWQGGAGPDEQYF. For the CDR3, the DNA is TGTGCCAGCAGGTGGCAGGGGGGCGCTGGGCCTGACGAGCAGTACTTC.

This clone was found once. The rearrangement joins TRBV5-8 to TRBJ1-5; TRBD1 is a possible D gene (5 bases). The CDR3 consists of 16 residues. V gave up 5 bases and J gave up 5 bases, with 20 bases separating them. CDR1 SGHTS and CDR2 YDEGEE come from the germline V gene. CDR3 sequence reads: CASSRTQGHRDQPQHF. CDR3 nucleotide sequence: TGTGCCAGCAGTCGGACCCAGGGTCACCGGGATCAGCCCCAGCATTTT.

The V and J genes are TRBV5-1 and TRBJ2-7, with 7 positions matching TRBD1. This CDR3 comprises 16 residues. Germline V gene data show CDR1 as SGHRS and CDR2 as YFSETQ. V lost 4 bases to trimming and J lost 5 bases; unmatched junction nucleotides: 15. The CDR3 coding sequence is TGCGCCAGCAGCCCACAGACAGGGCTGCGCCTTGACGAGCAGTACTTC. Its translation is CASSPQTGLRLDEQYF.

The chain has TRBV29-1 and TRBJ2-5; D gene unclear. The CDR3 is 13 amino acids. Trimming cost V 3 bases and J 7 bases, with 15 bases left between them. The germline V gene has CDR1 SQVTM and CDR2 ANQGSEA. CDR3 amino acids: CSVETDGLRTQYF. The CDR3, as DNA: TGCAGCGTTGAGACCGACGGCTTGAGGACCCAGTACTTC.